The 13 T cell receptor beta chains reported below all come from one sample, sequenced in a study of identifying expanded T cells in peripheral blood. Produced via immunoSEQ multiplex PCR; TCRdb's table is partial and in-frame only. This sample carries about 94,000 clones, approximately 85% of them seen once, and the ten largest clones take approximately 5.2%. The sequenced sample consisted of blood. The origin of the receptors is a person aged 18-70 years in good health.

The chain carries TRBV5-5 and TRBJ1-1; D remains ambiguous. V gave up 4 bases and J gave up 3 bases, with 10 bases separating them. Per the germline V gene, CDR1 is SGHKS and CDR2 is YYEKEE (reference sequence). This CDR3 comprises 13 residues. The CDR3 spells CASSTDEDTEAFF. CDR3 nucleotide sequence: TGTGCCAGCAGCACGGACGAAGACACTGAAGCTTTCTTT.

On this clone: Other DNA sequences from this sample encode an identical CDR3 as well. The gene calls are TRBV9 and TRBJ1-2; D is uncertain. The V gene lost 4 bases and the J gene lost 6 bases, with 16 bases spanning the gap. The CDR3 sequence is 14 residues long. Germline CDR1 is SGDLS and CDR2 is YYNGEE. The CDR3 bases are TGTGCCAGCAGCTCATCAAGTGGAGGGAATGGCTACACCTTC. This encodes CASSSSSGGNGYTF.

The V call is TRBV19, the J call TRBJ1-1; D gene uncertain. V shed 6 bases and J shed 5 bases, with 22 bases lying between them. Germline-derived CDR1 and CDR2 are LNHDA and SQIVND (reference sequence). This CDR3 region has 16 residues. DNA of the CDR3: TGTGCCAGTAGCACCCAATGGGTCGGGCTTCGGACTGAAGCTTTCTTT. It encodes CASSTQWVGLRTEAFF.

This clone was observed a few times. The junction differs from germline at one of its ends, possibly a read error. The chain links TRBV28 to TRBJ1-4, with D possibly matching TRBD1 (6 bases). Germline V gives CDR1 MDHEN, CDR2 SYDVKM. This CDR3 has 11 amino acids. CDR3 bases: TGTGCCAGCAGTAGACTAAGGACAGACTGTTTT. This encodes CASSRLRTDCF.

J is TRBJ2-2 and V is TRBV21-1; TRBD2, the table's D call, was not compared with the DNA. TRBV21-1 is an annotated pseudogene. CDR3 length: 15 residues. The CDR3 protein is CASSKVAGNTGELFF. The DNA of the CDR3 is TGTGCCAGCAGCAAAGTAGCGGGAAACACCGGGGAGCTGTTTTTT.

The chain links TRBV19 to TRBJ2-7; D is tentatively TRBD1 or TRBD2 (5 bases each). CDR1 is LNHDA, CDR2 SQIVND, per germline (reference sequence). V dropped 3 bases and J dropped 3 bases, with 15 bases sitting between them. This CDR3 contains 15 residues. CDR3 loop: CASSMKVGGNYEQYF. The CDR3 DNA follows: TGTGCCAGTAGTATGAAGGTTGGGGGTAACTACGAGCAGTACTTC.

The rearrangement joins TRBV21-1 to TRBJ2-1; the DNA was not compared with TRBD2, the D call given in the table. TRBV21-1 is labeled a pseudogene. This CDR3 is 16 amino acids long. The CDR3 DNA follows: TGTGCCAGCAGCAAAGACTGGAGGAGCTCCTACAATGAGCAGTTCTTC. This encodes CASSKDWRSSYNEQFF.

The chain couples TRBV5-1 to TRBJ2-2; TRBD1 matches 8 bases. Germline lookup yields CDR1 SGHRS and CDR2 YFSETQ. The CDR3 consists of 15 residues. Trimming took 6 bases from V and 1 from J; bases not matched to a gene: 5. DNA of the CDR3: TGCGCCAGCACTAAGGGACAGGTGAACACCGGGGAGCTGTTTTTT. Encoded protein: CASTKGQVNTGELFF. The complete variable domain, with remaining parts taken from reference TRBV5-1 and TRBJ2-2, reads KAGVTQTPRYLIKTRGQQVTLSCSPISGHRSVSWYQQTPGQGLQFLFEYFSETQRNKGNFPGRFSGRQFSNSRSEMNVSTLELGDSALYLCASTKGQVNTGELFFGEGSRLTVL.

V gene TRBV18 combines with J gene TRBJ1-1; no clear D gene. The ends were cut back, 6 bases at V and 4 bases at J, with 9 bases in the middle. CDR3 length: 12 residues. Germline V lookup: CDR1 KGHSH, CDR2 LQKENI. The CDR3 sequence is CASSLGSTEAFF. The CDR3 bases are TGTGCCAGCTCGCTTGGATCCACTGAAGCTTTCTTT.

The rearrangement joins TRBV7-9 to TRBJ1-2; 9 nucleotides agree with TRBD1. With V trimmed by 5 bases and J by 4 bases, 8 bases remained unmatched. CDR1 is SEHNR, CDR2 FQNEAQ, per germline (reference sequence). The CDR3 loop spans 15 amino acids. CDR3 coding DNA: TGTGCCAGCAGCCCAAGACAGGGGGGAAGCTATGGCTACACCTTC. This translates into CASSPRQGGSYGYTF. The full variable domain, its missing parts supplied by reference TRBV7-9 and TRBJ1-2, is DTGVSQNPRHKITKRGQNVTFRCDPISEHNRLYWYRQTLGQGPEFLTYFQNEAQLEKSRLLSDRFSAERPKGSFSTLEIQRTEQGDSAMYLCASSPRQGGSYGYTFGSGTRLTVV.

The chain joins TRBV6-5 to TRBJ1-1; no reliable D call. In germline, CDR1 is MNHEY, CDR2 SVGAGI. CDR3 length equals 13 residues. The V end was cut by 6 bases, the J end by 6 bases, with 14 bases between. The CDR3 DNA follows: TGTGCCAGCAGGGCTAAGTTGGAGCCTGAAGCTTTCTTT. As protein: CASRAKLEPEAFF.

The chain links TRBV29-1 to TRBJ1-1, with D hard to call. Germline V gene sequence: CDR1 SQVTM, CDR2 ANQGSEA. V was clipped by 4 bases and J by 1 base, with 10 bases between them. The CDR3 length is 13 residues. CDR3 in DNA: TGCAGCGTTGTAATGGGGTGGAACACTGAAGCTTTCTTT. It encodes CSVVMGWNTEAFF. Together with reference TRBV29-1 and TRBJ1-1, the CDR3 gives the full variable domain: SAVISQKPSRDICQRGTSLTIQCQVDSQVTMMFWYRQQPGQSLTLIATANQGSEATYESGFVIDKFPISRPNLTFSTLTVSNMSPEDSSIYLCSVVMGWNTEAFFGQGTRLTVV.

The chain joins TRBV29-1 to TRBJ2-5, with no clear D. This CDR3 contains 13 residues. The V end was cut by 7 bases, the J end by 4 bases, with 16 bases between. Germline loops: CDR1 SQVTM, CDR2 ANQGSEA. In DNA form, the CDR3 reads TGCAGCGGATTGCCACCGGACGGAGAGACCCAGTACTTC. Protein: CSGLPPDGETQYF. Full variable domain (outside the CDR3, taken from reference TRBV29-1 and TRBJ2-5): SAVISQKPSRDICQRGTSLTIQCQVDSQVTMMFWYRQQPGQSLTLIATANQGSEATYESGFVIDKFPISRPNLTFSTLTVSNMSPEDSSIYLCSGLPPDGETQYFGPGTRLLVL.